These T cell receptor beta chains were read from a single sample in a study of neoadjuvant anti-PD-1 for oral cavity cancer. Profiling relied on immunoSEQ multiplex PCR, and the TCRdb table lists in-frame clones only, not all of them. The table shows about 14,000 clones, with 70% to 75% occurring only once. The starting material was PBMCs, obtained before nivolumab (anti-PD-1) treatment. These receptors originate from a person aged 40-85 years with oral cavity squamous cell carcinoma. CDR3s include the opening cysteine and the closing phenylalanine or tryptophan. D genes are given only for firm matches. The size entry is marked missing in some rows and otherwise reads once, few, many or a size class.

J gene | V gene | D gene | clone size | CDR3 length | CDR3 DNA | CDR3 protein
TRBJ1-2 | TRBV29-1 | NA | NA | 11 | TGCAGCGTTGTCCTTTTTATGGACTACACCTTC | CSVVLFMDYTF
TRBJ1-4 | TRBV6-1 | NA | NA | 15 | TGTGCCAGCAGTGAAGCTAACCGAATCCCTGAAAAACTGTTTTTT | CASSEANRIPEKLFF
TRBJ1-2 | TRBV11-2 | NA | NA | 13 | TGTGCCAGCAGCTTAGGACAGAGTTATGGCTACACCTTC | CASSLGQSYGYTF
TRBJ2-2 | TRBV9 | TRBD2 | NA | 15 | TGTGCCAGCACAAGTGGGACTATCTCCGCCGGGGAGCTGTTTTTT | CASTSGTISAGELFF
TRBJ2-7 | TRBV29-1 | TRBD1 | NA | 15 | TGCAGCGTTGAGGGGGTCGGACAGGGATACAACGAGCAGTACTTC | CSVEGVGQGYNEQYF
TRBJ2-1 | TRBV10-1 | NA | once | 15 | TGCGCCAGCAGTGAAGCGGCTGGGGGATGGGGTGAGCAGTTCTTC | CASSEAAGGWGEQFF
TRBJ1-6 | TRBV6-5 | TRBD1 | NA | 15 | TGTGCCAGCAGGGAACAGGGGACCTTGAATTCACCCCTCCACTTT | CASREQGTLNSPLHF
TRBJ1-1 | TRBV4-1 | NA | few | 15 | TGCGCCAGCAGCCAAGATCGATTGCGTCTAACTGAAGCTTTCTTT | CASSQDRLRLTEAFF
TRBJ2-1 | TRBV5-5 | NA | NA | 13 | TGTGCCAGCAGCTTGGACATTTCCAATGAGCAGTTCTTC | CASSLDISNEQFF
TRBJ2-7 | TRBV7-6 | NA | NA | 16 | TGTGCCAGCAGCTTAGAACACGGCCGAAGCTCCTACGAGCAGTACTTC | CASSLEHGRSSYEQYF
TRBJ2-2 | TRBV5-8 | TRBD1 | NA | 15 | TGTGCCAGCAGCTCTGGACAGGGGAACACCGGGGAGCTGTTTTTT | CASSSGQGNTGELFF
TRBJ1-6 | TRBV6-5 | TRBD1 | NA | 14 | TGTGCCAGCAGCCAGGGACAGGATAATTCACCCCTCCACTTT | CASSQGQDNSPLHF
TRBJ1-2 | TRBV6-1 | NA | NA | 14 | TGTGCCAGCAGGGATACAGGGAGAGTCTATGGCTACACCTTC | CASRDTGRVYGYTF
TRBJ1-1 | TRBV14 | TRBD1 | NA | 16 | TGTGCCAGCAGAGAATACAGGGGGCGGATGAACACTGAAGCTTTCTTT | CASREYRGRMNTEAFF
TRBJ2-1 | TRBV7-9 | NA | NA | 11 | TGTGCCAGCAGCCTGCGCGTTGAGCAGTTCTTC | CASSLRVEQFF
TRBJ1-2 | TRBV15 | TRBD1 | NA | 16 | TGTGCCACCAGCAGAGATCTCCTGGACAGGATTTATGGCTACACCTTC | CATSRDLLDRIYGYTF
TRBJ2-6 | TRBV9 | TRBD1 | NA | 16 | TGTGCCAGCGCCGGGACAGGGGGCTTTGGGGCCAACGTCCTGACTTTC | CASAGTGGFGANVLTF
TRBJ2-5 | TRBV1 | NA | NA | 18 | TGCACCAGCAGCCAAGGGACTAGCGGGAGTAGGGGGCAAGAGACCCAGTACTTC | CTSSQGTSGSRGQETQYF
TRBJ2-3 | TRBV10-3 | NA | NA | 11 | TGTGCCACCCAACTCACAGATACGCAGTATTTT | CATQLTDTQYF
TRBJ2-7 | TRBV7-9 | NA | NA | 15 | TGTGCCAGCAGTTACATGCAGGGCAGCTCCTACGAGCAGTACTTC | CASSYMQGSSYEQYF
TRBJ1-1 | TRBV4-1 | TRBD1 | NA | 15 | TGCGCCAGCAGCCAAGGGGGGACAGGCGGTACTGAAGCTTTCTTT | CASSQGGTGGTEAFF
TRBJ1-5 | TRBV10-3 | NA | NA | 13 | TGTGCCACCCGCACGAGGGGGGATCAGCCCCAGCATTTT | CATRTRGDQPQHF
TRBJ2-1 | TRBV7-2 | TRBD2 | once | 16 | TGTGCCAGCAGCCCGGCGAGGGGACGGGGAGGGAATGAGCAGTTCTTC | CASSPARGRGGNEQFF
TRBJ1-4 | TRBV28 | NA | NA | 14 | TGTGCCAGCAGTTCCATCTCAACTAATGAAAAACTGTTTTTT | CASSSISTNEKLFF
TRBJ2-7 | TRBV30 | NA | NA | 15 | TGTGCCTGGAGTGTTTGGGGTGCGAGCTCCTACGAGCAGTACTTC | CAWSVWGASSYEQYF
TRBJ1-4 | TRBV19 | TRBD1 | NA | 16 | TGTGCCAGTAGTAATACCTTGGACAGGGGCCCTGAAAAACTGTTTTTT | CASSNTLDRGPEKLFF
TRBJ1-1 | TRBV19 | NA | NA | 13 | TGTGCCAGTAGTGTCGACAGGAACACTGAAGCTTTCTTT | CASSVDRNTEAFF
TRBJ2-7 | TRBV10-2 | NA | NA | 15 | TGCGCCAGCAGTGAGTTGTCTAGTGGTCCCTCCGAGCAGTACTTC | CASSELSSGPSEQYF
TRBJ2-7 | TRBV5-1 | NA | NA | 14 | TGCGCCAGCGGTGGGGCAGGACTGACGAGGGAGCAGTACTTC | CASGGAGLTREQYF
TRBJ1-3 | TRBV13 | NA | NA | 19 | TGTGCCAGCAGCTTCGTGGCAGGGCGACTCAAAAGCTCTGGAAACACCATATATTTT | CASSFVAGRLKSSGNTIYF
TRBJ1-2 | TRBV28 | NA | few | 12 | TGTGCCGGATTCCGGACAGACTATGGCTACACCTTC | CAGFRTDYGYTF
TRBJ2-1 | TRBV27 | NA | NA | 14 | TGTGCCAGCAGTATAAGTTCATCTGACAATGAGCAGTTCTTC | CASSISSSDNEQFF
TRBJ1-5 | TRBV27 | NA | NA | 13 | TGTGCCAGCGGGCCTTTCCCTTTAGGGGCCCAGCATTTT | CASGPFPLGAQHF
TRBJ2-1 | TRBV2 | NA | once | 16 | TGTGCCAGCAGTACCTTAGCCGTCAGCTCCTACAATGAGCAGTTCTTC | CASSTLAVSSYNEQFF
TRBJ1-1 | TRBV5-6 | TRBD1 | NA | 13 | TGTGCCAGCAACAGGGGTCTGAACACTGAAGCTTTCTTT | CASNRGLNTEAFF
TRBJ1-4 | TRBV2 | NA | NA | 17 | TGTGCCAGCACCGAACGGGGCCCACTGTTAGGAAATGAAAAACTGTTTTTT | CASTERGPLLGNEKLFF
TRBJ2-7 | TRBV10-2 | NA | few | 12 | TGCGCCAGCAGTAGAAGTGTAGACGAGCAGTACTTC | CASSRSVDEQYF
TRBJ2-1 | TRBV4-1 | TRBD2 | once | 18 | TGCGCCAGCAGCCATAGGACTAGCGGGAGGGGACGCGACGGTGAGCAGTTCTTC | CASSHRTSGRGRDGEQFF
TRBJ2-7 | TRBV7-2 | TRBD2 | NA | 13 | TGTGCCAGCAGCTTACCCTCAGCGGGGCGGCAGTACTTC | CASSLPSAGRQYF
TRBJ2-2 | TRBV7-7 | NA | NA | 14 | TGTGCTAGCAGCTTAGACAGGAACACCGGGGAGCTGTTTTTT | CASSLDRNTGELFF
TRBJ2-6 | TRBV29-1 | NA | NA | 16 | TGCAGCGTTGATGTCAGGGGAGGTTCTGGGGCCAACGTCCTGACTTTC | CSVDVRGGSGANVLTF
TRBJ2-7 | TRBV14 | NA | NA | 16 | TGTGCCAGCAGTCTAACTAGCTACACTACTTCCTACGAGCAGTACTTC | CASSLTSYTTSYEQYF
TRBJ1-1 | TRBV11-2 | NA | NA | 14 | TGTGCCAGCAGGCGCCCGGGGCGGAACACTGAAGCTTTCTTT | CASRRPGRNTEAFF
TRBJ2-7 | TRBV14 | NA | NA | 17 | TGTGCCAGCAGCCAAATTCTTAGCCTGACACCAACCTACGAGCAGTACTTC | CASSQILSLTPTYEQYF
TRBJ1-5 | TRBV19 | TRBD1 | once | 18 | TGTGCCAGCAAATCGATTAATCCGGGACAGAAGAGCAATCAGCCCCAGCATTTT | CASKSINPGQKSNQPQHF
TRBJ2-6 | TRBV19 | NA | once | 15 | TGTGCCAGTAGTATTCGGACCTCTGGGGCCAACGTCCTGACTTTC | CASSIRTSGANVLTF
TRBJ1-2 | TRBV6-1 | NA | NA | 11 | TGTGCCAGCAGTGATGGGCCCGAGTACACCTTC | CASSDGPEYTF
TRBJ2-5 | TRBV30 | NA | NA | 12 | TGTGCCTGGAAAGGGGGGTCGGAGACCCAGTACTTC | CAWKGGSETQYF
TRBJ1-1 | TRBV12-5 | NA | NA | 13 | TGTGCTAGTGGTGGCCCGCACGGGACTGAAGCTTTCTTT | CASGGPHGTEAFF
TRBJ1-4 | TRBV27 | TRBD1 | NA | 15 | TGTGCCAGCAGTTTTGGGGGACAGTTTAATGAAAAACTGTTTTTT | CASSFGGQFNEKLFF
TRBJ1-2 | TRBV28 | NA | NA | 14 | TGTGCCAGCAGTTTGGTAGGATCAAACTATGGCTACACCTTC | CASSLVGSNYGYTF
TRBJ1-3 | TRBV5-1 | NA | NA | 16 | TGCGCCAGCAGCTTGAGCGGGACGCTATATGGAAACACCATATATTTT | CASSLSGTLYGNTIYF
TRBJ1-4 | TRBV28 | NA | few | 16 | TGTGCCAGCAGTTTATGGGGCGGGGCCGCCGAGGAAAAACTGTTTTTT | CASSLWGGAAEEKLFF
TRBJ1-2 | TRBV5-5 | NA | NA | 15 | TGTGCCAGCAGCTTGGGGCCGCTTTCTAACTATGGCTACACCTTC | CASSLGPLSNYGYTF
TRBJ2-7 | TRBV9 | TRBD1 | NA | 16 | TGTGCCAGCAGCGCCTCCCCCGGGACAGGGGCCTACGAGCAGTACTTC | CASSASPGTGAYEQYF
TRBJ1-2 | TRBV9 | TRBD1 | NA | 13 | TGTGCCAGCAGCGCGGACAGGAACTATGGCTACACCTTC | CASSADRNYGYTF
TRBJ1-5 | TRBV6-1 | TRBD1 | NA | 15 | TGTGCCAGCAGTACCGGGACAGCGAACAATCAGCCCCAGCATTTT | CASSTGTANNQPQHF